The rows below give T cell receptor beta chains drawn from one sample of a study of cytomegalovirus exposure and HLA in healthy donors. The method was immunoSEQ multiplex PCR; TCRdb's version includes in-frame clones alone and lacks a portion of them. The sample yields about 240,000 clones, more than 75% seen once. What was sequenced was PBMCs. These receptor sequences come from a woman younger than 45 in good health and CMV-seropositive. The CDR3 runs from the conserved cysteine through the conserved F or W. D genes are given only for firm matches. Clone sizes are given selectively: once, few, many, or a class where the clone is expanded.

CDR3: CASSEVLEDSYEQYF
DNA: TGTGCCAGCAGTGAGGTGCTAGAAGACTCCTACGAGCAGTACTTC
size: .
J: TRBJ2-7
V: TRBV25-1
D: .

CDR3: CASSGTYANEKLFF
DNA: TGTGCCAGCAGTGGGACATATGCTAATGAAAAACTGTTTTTT
size: .
J: TRBJ1-4
V: TRBV6-1
D: .

CDR3: CATSSSRAGELFF
DNA: TGTGCCACCTCATCGTCCAGGGCCGGGGAGCTGTTTTTT
size: .
J: TRBJ2-2
V: TRBV15
D: .

CDR3: CASSLVMGAGGLETQYF
DNA: TGTGCCAGCAGCTTAGTCATGGGCGCGGGCGGTCTCGAGACCCAGTACTTC
size: .
J: TRBJ2-5
V: TRBV7-8
D: .

CDR3: CASSGQAINYGYTF
DNA: TGTGCCAGCAGCGGGCAGGCGATAAACTATGGCTACACCTTC
size: .
J: TRBJ1-2
V: TRBV9
D: .

CDR3: CASSLRQRNTGELFF
DNA: TGTGCCAGCAGCTTGAGACAGAGGAACACCGGGGAGCTGTTTTTT
size: once
J: TRBJ2-2
V: TRBV5-6
D: .

CDR3: CASSLRNLQANVLTF
DNA: TGTGCCAGCAGCCTGCGGAACCTCCAGGCCAACGTCCTGACTTTC
size: .
J: TRBJ2-6
V: TRBV11-1
D: .

CDR3: CASSSGTNRGDTQYF
DNA: TGTGCCAGCAGCTCCGGGACTAACCGTGGAGATACGCAGTATTTT
size: .
J: TRBJ2-3
V: TRBV13
D: TRBD2

CDR3: CASSDNRGQGYGYTF
DNA: TGTGCCAGCAGTGACAACAGGGGGCAGGGCTATGGCTACACCTTC
size: .
J: TRBJ1-2
V: TRBV25-1
D: TRBD1

CDR3: CSLTSTVDTEAFF
DNA: TGCAGCTTAACCTCGACAGTTGACACTGAAGCTTTCTTT
size: few
J: TRBJ1-1
V: TRBV29-1
D: .

CDR3: CASRQGAGNTIYF
DNA: TGTGCCAGTAGACAGGGGGCTGGAAACACCATATATTTT
size: once
J: TRBJ1-3
V: TRBV19
D: TRBD1

CDR3: CASSEEGINQPQHF
DNA: TGTGCCAGCAGTGAGGAGGGGATCAATCAGCCCCAGCATTTT
size: .
J: TRBJ1-5
V: TRBV2
D: .

CDR3: CASMNGAASYNEQFF
DNA: TGTGCCAGCATGAATGGAGCGGCCTCCTACAATGAGCAGTTCTTC
size: .
J: TRBJ2-1
V: TRBV28
D: .

CDR3: CASSQAGGTLREQYF
DNA: TGCGCCAGCAGCCAAGCGGGAGGGACCCTGCGCGAGCAGTACTTC
size: .
J: TRBJ2-7
V: TRBV4-1
D: TRBD2

CDR3: CASSLVSQETQYF
DNA: TGTGCCAGCAGCTTAGTGAGCCAAGAGACCCAGTACTTC
size: .
J: TRBJ2-5
V: TRBV13
D: .

CDR3: CASLLAGGVGEQFF
DNA: TGTGCCAGCTTACTAGCGGGAGGCGTAGGTGAGCAGTTCTTC
size: once
J: TRBJ2-1
V: TRBV27
D: TRBD2

CDR3: CASSSTGSSYEQYF
DNA: TGTGCCAGCAGTTCGACAGGGAGCTCCTACGAGCAGTACTTC
size: .
J: TRBJ2-7
V: TRBV27
D: TRBD1

CDR3: CASSKQGLSEAFF
DNA: TGTGCCAGTAGTAAACAGGGACTAAGTGAAGCTTTCTTT
size: once
J: TRBJ1-1
V: TRBV19
D: .

CDR3: CASSYSGWASQETQYF
DNA: TGTGCCAGCAGTTACTCGGGTTGGGCTTCTCAAGAGACCCAGTACTTC
size: .
J: TRBJ2-5
V: TRBV6-5
D: .

CDR3: CASTRGSTGLVFF
DNA: TGTGCCAGTACCCGAGGCTCAACAGGGTTGGTGTTTTTT
size: few
J: TRBJ1-4
V: TRBV28
D: .

CDR3: CASSRGTANYGYTF
DNA: TGCGCCAGCAGCAGAGGGACAGCGAACTATGGCTACACCTTC
size: few
J: TRBJ1-2
V: TRBV5-1
D: TRBD1

CDR3: CSVDTLAGGPADTQYF
DNA: TGCAGTGTTGACACGTTAGCGGGAGGTCCCGCAGATACGCAGTATTTT
size: .
J: TRBJ2-3
V: TRBV29-1
D: TRBD2

CDR3: CASSQVGGQMNTEAFF
DNA: TGTGCCAGCAGCCAAGTTGGGGGACAAATGAACACTGAAGCTTTCTTT
size: .
J: TRBJ1-1
V: TRBV14
D: .

CDR3: CASSAAGDGYTF
DNA: TGTGCCAGCAGCGCGGCAGGGGACGGCTACACCTTC
size: .
J: TRBJ1-2
V: TRBV6-1
D: .

CDR3: CASRPEWYSLRPSSNEKLFF
DNA: TGTGCCAGCAGACCAGAGTGGTACAGTCTACGCCCGTCTTCTAATGAAAAACTGTTTTTT
size: .
J: TRBJ1-4
V: TRBV28
D: .

CDR3: CASSPLGLAQNEQFF
DNA: TGCGCCAGCAGCCCACTGGGACTAGCACAGAATGAGCAGTTCTTC
size: .
J: TRBJ2-1
V: TRBV4-1
D: TRBD2

CDR3: CASSHDGQGNTEAFF
DNA: TGTGCCAGCAGCCATGATGGACAGGGGAACACTGAAGCTTTCTTT
size: .
J: TRBJ1-1
V: TRBV2
D: TRBD1

CDR3: CASSFGTVEQFF
DNA: TGTGCCAGCAGTTTTGGAACAGTTGAGCAGTTCTTC
size: .
J: TRBJ2-1
V: TRBV27
D: .

CDR3: CAISDEWNTEAFF
DNA: TGTGCCATCAGTGATGAGTGGAACACTGAAGCTTTCTTT
size: .
J: TRBJ1-1
V: TRBV10-3
D: .

CDR3: CASSLQVQGQETQYF
DNA: TGTGCCAGCAGTTTGCAGGTACAAGGTCAAGAGACCCAGTACTTC
size: .
J: TRBJ2-5
V: TRBV27
D: .

CDR3: CASSPGTGGSRYGYTF
DNA: TGCGCCAGCAGCCCGGGGACAGGGGGAAGTAGGTATGGCTACACCTTC
size: .
J: TRBJ1-2
V: TRBV5-1
D: TRBD1

CDR3: CASSSNLGGQYYEQYF
DNA: TGCGCCAGCAGCTCAAACCTGGGGGGACAGTATTACGAGCAGTACTTC
size: .
J: TRBJ2-7
V: TRBV4-1
D: .

CDR3: CASSLGGGANTGELFF
DNA: TGTGCCAGCAGCTTAGGGGGCGGAGCGAACACCGGGGAGCTGTTTTTT
size: .
J: TRBJ2-2
V: TRBV7-2
D: .

CDR3: CASSLQGSLYEQYF
DNA: TGTGCCAGCAGCTTACAGGGTTCGTTATACGAGCAGTACTTC
size: .
J: TRBJ2-7
V: TRBV7-8
D: .

CDR3: CASSGGVATDTQYF
DNA: TGCGCCAGCAGTGGAGGAGTCGCCACAGATACGCAGTATTTT
size: .
J: TRBJ2-3
V: TRBV5-1
D: .

CDR3: CASSFRDTIYF
DNA: TGTGCCAGCAGCTTCAGGGACACCATATATTTT
size: .
J: TRBJ1-3
V: TRBV5-4
D: .

CDR3: CASSFAKYSGANVLTF
DNA: TGTGCCAGCAGCTTTGCTAAGTATTCTGGGGCCAACGTCCTGACTTTC
size: .
J: TRBJ2-6
V: TRBV7-3
D: .

CDR3: CASSQLRDREETQYF
DNA: TGTGCCAGCAGCCAACTCCGGGACAGGGAAGAGACCCAGTACTTC
size: .
J: TRBJ2-5
V: TRBV16
D: TRBD1

CDR3: CASTIFGGAEQYF
DNA: TGTGCCAGCACCATATTTGGGGGGGCCGAGCAGTACTTC
size: .
J: TRBJ2-7
V: TRBV11-2
D: .